The source of this TCR beta chain is a study of blood T cells in healthy people across ages. Only a few counts were recorded for this clonotype. Combining a sample-barcoded 5' primer with a J-beta primer mix, a second PCR ran for about 7 to 11 cycles. Each single sample gave us at least 3 million CDR3-containing paired-end reads. Using its own MiXCR run on the 5' RACE reads, TCRdb lists one record per CDR3 protein. Counted here are hundreds of thousands of distinct CDR3 sequences, around 24% occurring once; the ten biggest clones make up roughly 9.4%. V dropped 1 base and J dropped 6; count of bases not matched to a gene: 8. The germline V gene has CDR1 MGHDK and CDR2 SYGVNS. CDR3 length: 16 residues. These same data were also listed under a study on T cells of mothers and their children. That study reports: Donation came from a few healthy Caucasian mothers together with their six children. TCR recombination output is shaped by thymic selection similarly in related and unrelated pairs.

The source of this sequence is a boy younger than 18 in good health. The sample comprised blood. This chain connects TRBV25-1 to TRBJ2-3; 9 nucleotides align to TRBD2. The CDR3 reads CASSESGRGGPDTQYF. CDR3 DNA sequence: TGTGCCAGCAGTGAATCGGGGCGGGGGGGCCCCGATACGCAGTATTTT.